This T cell receptor beta chain was obtained from a study of control samples from healthy donors and cancer patients. Produced via immunoSEQ multiplex PCR; TCRdb's table is partial and in-frame only. There are 35,000 to 45,000 clones in the sample; approximately 90% occur only once, and 22% lies in the top ten. With 8 bases removed from V and 0 bases from J, the gap between germline ends came to 11 bases. This CDR3 is built from 13 residues. Germline V gene lookup returns CDR1 MDHEN and CDR2 SYDVKM. The receptor comes from a woman aged 40 to 49 with head and neck cancer. This chain joins TRBV28 and TRBJ2-7, with D hard to call. The specimen was PBMCs. CDR3 DNA sequence: TGTGCCAGCGGTATCGGACCCTCCTACGAGCAGTACTTC. It is translated as CASGIGPSYEQYF.